The rows below give T cell receptor beta chains drawn from one sample of a study of cytomegalovirus exposure and HLA in healthy donors. Some clones are missing from TCRdb's copy, which holds only in-frame ones; the method was immunoSEQ multiplex PCR. The data contain around 150,000 clones, around four fifths of them seen just once; the ten biggest clones take up under 2%. Sequences were obtained from PBMCs. Receptors originate from a young woman in good health and CMV-seronegative. The CDR3 runs from the conserved cysteine through the conserved F or W. Each record gives: clone size, D gene, J gene, V gene, CDR3 protein, CDR3 DNA. D genes are given only for firm matches. The listing skips clone size in some rows; elsewhere it reads once, few, many or a size class.

>.|TRBD1|TRBJ1-2|TRBV9
CASSEGDRGYGYTF
TGTGCCAGCAGCGAGGGAGACAGGGGTTATGGCTACACCTTC
>.|TRBD2|TRBJ2-7|TRBV4-2
CASSQETGGLPNEQYF
TGTGCCAGCAGCCAAGAAACGGGAGGCCTTCCTAACGAGCAGTACTTC
>few|TRBD1|TRBJ1-4|TRBV4-1
CASSPGTGREKLFF
TGCGCCAGCAGCCCAGGGACAGGGAGAGAAAAACTGTTTTTT
>.|TRBD1|TRBJ1-4|TRBV29-1
CSVEGQGAGEKLFF
TGCAGCGTTGAGGGACAGGGGGCCGGTGAAAAACTGTTTTTT
>.|TRBD2|TRBJ2-1|TRBV9
CASSVLAGRDEQFF
TGTGCCAGCAGCGTACTAGCGGGAAGGGATGAGCAGTTCTTC
>.|TRBD1|TRBJ2-7|TRBV28
CASTGTGNYEQYF
TGTGCCAGCACCGGGACAGGAAACTACGAGCAGTACTTC
>.|.|TRBJ1-1|TRBV30
CAWLAGLMNTEAFF
TGTGCCTGGTTGGCGGGTCTCATGAACACTGAAGCTTTCTTT
>.|TRBD1|TRBJ1-1|TRBV28
CASSYRGLHTEAFF
TGTGCCAGCAGTTACAGGGGGCTCCACACTGAAGCTTTCTTT
>.|.|TRBJ2-3|TRBV30
CAWSVTSGVLYF
TGTGCCTGGAGTGTAACTTCGGGAGTACTGTATTTT
>.|TRBD1|TRBJ1-1|TRBV11-2
CASSFETPGQMNTEAFF
TGTGCCAGCAGCTTCGAAACCCCGGGACAGATGAACACTGAAGCTTTCTTT
>.|.|TRBJ2-7|TRBV10-3
CAISEGQSSYEQYF
TGTGCCATCAGTGAGGGACAGAGCTCCTACGAGCAGTACTTC
>.|.|TRBJ2-7|TRBV4-2
CASSQDFANYEQYF
TGTGCCAGCAGCCAAGATTTCGCGAACTACGAGCAGTACTTC
>.|.|TRBJ2-4|TRBV27
CASSLTNTAKNIQYF
TGTGCCAGCAGTTTAACAAATACAGCCAAAAACATTCAGTACTTC
>.|.|TRBJ1-2|TRBV6-5
CASSYSGAVIYGYTF
TGTGCCAGCAGTTACTCGGGGGCGGTGATCTATGGCTACACCTTC
>.|TRBD1|TRBJ1-1|TRBV25-1
CASSELDRGPRFF
TGTGCCAGCAGTGAACTGGACAGGGGGCCTCGCTTCTTT
>.|TRBD2|TRBJ2-1|TRBV28
CASSLLAGVNEQFF
TGTGCCAGCAGTTTGCTAGCGGGAGTTAATGAGCAGTTCTTC
>few|.|TRBJ2-7|TRBV2
CASTEQGPISYEQYF
TGTGCCAGCACTGAACAGGGCCCAATCTCCTACGAGCAGTACTTC
>.|.|TRBJ1-2|TRBV6-1
CASISGLGYGYTF
TGTGCCAGCATTTCAGGGTTGGGATATGGCTACACCTTC
>.|.|TRBJ1-1|TRBV5-6
CASSLFSRVDTEAFF
TGTGCCAGCAGCCTGTTCAGCAGGGTAGATACTGAAGCTTTCTTT
>.|TRBD2|TRBJ2-1|TRBV5-1
CASRGRGAGYNEQFF
TGCGCCAGCAGAGGGCGGGGGGCCGGTTACAATGAGCAGTTCTTC
>.|TRBD2|TRBJ2-5|TRBV4-1
CASTQRLADQETQYF
TGCGCCAGCACCCAGAGACTAGCGGACCAAGAGACCCAGTACTTC
>.|TRBD1|TRBJ1-3|TRBV5-1
CASSWDSSGGNTIYF
TGCGCCAGCAGCTGGGACAGTTCAGGCGGAAACACCATATATTTT
>.|TRBD1|TRBJ2-7|TRBV15
CATSARQGAHEQYF
TGTGCCACCAGCGCGAGACAGGGGGCCCACGAGCAGTACTTC
>.|.|TRBJ1-2|TRBV28
CASSTPGGYTF
TGTGCCAGCAGTACCCCGGGTGGCTACACCTTC
>.|TRBD2|TRBJ2-1|TRBV28
CASSFGSSGNEQFF
TGTGCCAGCAGTTTTGGGTCTAGCGGCAATGAGCAGTTCTTC
>.|.|TRBJ1-2|TRBV2
CASSWQNYGYTF
TGTGCCAGCAGTTGGCAAAACTATGGCTACACCTTC
>.|.|TRBJ2-2|TRBV5-1
CASSPTRTAAGELFF
TGCGCCAGCAGTCCGACTCGAACCGCGGCCGGGGAGCTGTTTTTT
>.|TRBD1|TRBJ1-4|TRBV9
CASSGAGGRSNEKLFF
TGTGCCAGCAGCGGGGCAGGGGGCCGGTCTAATGAAAAACTGTTTTTT
>.|.|TRBJ1-3|TRBV6-5
CASSLPGDYSGNTIYF
TGTGCCAGCAGTTTACCAGGGGACTACTCTGGAAACACCATATATTTT
>few|TRBD1|TRBJ2-5|TRBV5-8
CASTTGVGGQETQYF
TGTGCCAGCACGACAGGGGTCGGAGGCCAAGAGACCCAGTACTTC
>once|.|TRBJ1-1|TRBV18
CASSPAAGGATEAFF
TGTGCCAGCTCACCAGCAGCCGGGGGGGCGACTGAAGCTTTCTTT
>.|.|TRBJ1-2|TRBV4-1
CASSPKDSYINYGYTF
TGCGCCAGCAGCCCAAAGGACAGTTATATTAACTATGGCTACACCTTC
>.|TRBD1|TRBJ2-7|TRBV2
CASSRQGAHEQYF
TGTGCCAGCAGTCGACAGGGGGCCCACGAGCAGTACTTC
>.|TRBD1|TRBJ1-5|TRBV19
CASNNNDREGNQPQHF
TGTGCCAGTAATAATAACGACAGGGAGGGCAATCAGCCCCAGCATTTT
>.|.|TRBJ2-7|TRBV9
CASSPGQTSSYEQYF
TGTGCCAGCAGCCCCGGACAGACCAGCTCCTACGAGCAGTACTTC
>.|.|TRBJ1-1|TRBV7-9
CASSGVTRGAFF
TGTGCCAGCAGCGGGGTGACAAGGGGCGCTTTCTTT
>few|TRBD1|TRBJ1-3|TRBV23-1
CASSQSTPMGQGAGGNTIYF
TGCGCCAGCAGTCAATCTACACCTATGGGACAGGGGGCAGGAGGAAACACCATATATTTT
>once|TRBD1|TRBJ2-2|TRBV5-6
CASITGTATGAGELFF
TGTGCCAGCATTACCGGGACAGCAACTGGCGCCGGGGAGCTGTTTTTT
>.|TRBD1|TRBJ2-7|TRBV19
CASGWTGGGYEQYF
TGTGCCAGTGGATGGACAGGGGGAGGTTACGAGCAGTACTTC
>.|TRBD1|TRBJ1-6|TRBV7-2
CASSFRGDRSLESLHF
TGTGCCAGCAGCTTCAGGGGGGACAGGAGCCTCGAATCCCTCCACTTT
>.|.|TRBJ2-2|TRBV4-1
CASSHSIPRGDRDSGELFF
TGCGCCAGCAGCCATTCGATACCTCGGGGTGACAGGGACTCCGGGGAGCTGTTTTTT
>.|.|TRBJ2-7|TRBV29-1
CSVGRDTDSYEQYF
TGCAGCGTTGGTAGGGACACAGATTCCTACGAGCAGTACTTC